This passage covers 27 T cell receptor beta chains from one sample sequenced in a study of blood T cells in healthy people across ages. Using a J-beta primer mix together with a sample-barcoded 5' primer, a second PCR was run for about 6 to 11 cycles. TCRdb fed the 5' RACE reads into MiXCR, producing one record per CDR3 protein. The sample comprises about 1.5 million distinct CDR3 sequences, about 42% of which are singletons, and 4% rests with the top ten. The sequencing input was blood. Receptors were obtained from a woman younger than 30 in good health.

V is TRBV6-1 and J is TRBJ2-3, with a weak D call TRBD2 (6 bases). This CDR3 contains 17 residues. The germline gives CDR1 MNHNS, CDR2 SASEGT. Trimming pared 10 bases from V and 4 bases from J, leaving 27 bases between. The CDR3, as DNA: TGTGCCACTACGCCTTTCGGGGCGGGATCACCCGCAGATACGCAGTATTTT. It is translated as CATTPFGAGSPADTQYF.

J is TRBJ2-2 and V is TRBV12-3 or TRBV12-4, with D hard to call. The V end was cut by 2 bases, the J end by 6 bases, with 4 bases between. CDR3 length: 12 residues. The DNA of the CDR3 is TGTGCCAGCAGTTTAATGTCCGGGGAGCTGTTTTTT. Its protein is CASSLMSGELFF.

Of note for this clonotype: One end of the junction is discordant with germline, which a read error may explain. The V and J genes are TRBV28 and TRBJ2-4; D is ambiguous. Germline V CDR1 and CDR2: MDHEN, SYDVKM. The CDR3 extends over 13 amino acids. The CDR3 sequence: CASSLNRKNIQDF. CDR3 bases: TGTGCCAGCAGTTTAAACAGAAAAAACATTCAGGACTTC. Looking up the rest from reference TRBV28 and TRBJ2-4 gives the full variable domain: DVKVTQSSRYLVKRTGEKVFLECVQDMDHENMFWYRQDPGLGLRLIYFSYDVKMKEKGDIPEGYSVSREKKERFSLILESASTNQTSMYLCASSLNRKNIQDFGAGTRLSVL.

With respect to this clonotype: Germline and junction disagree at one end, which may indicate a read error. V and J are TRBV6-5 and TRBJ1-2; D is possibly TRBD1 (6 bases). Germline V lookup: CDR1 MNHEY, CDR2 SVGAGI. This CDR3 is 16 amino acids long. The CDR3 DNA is TGTGCCAGCGGTTACGCGAGGGGGGACACCAACTATGGCTACACCTTC. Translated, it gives CASGYARGDTNYGYTF.

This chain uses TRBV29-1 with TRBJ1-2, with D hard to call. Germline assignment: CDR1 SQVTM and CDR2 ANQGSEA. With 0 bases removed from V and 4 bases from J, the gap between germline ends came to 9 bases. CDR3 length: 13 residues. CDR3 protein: CSVEEGGIYGYTF. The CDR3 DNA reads TGCAGCGTTGAAGAGGGAGGGATCTATGGCTACACCTTC.

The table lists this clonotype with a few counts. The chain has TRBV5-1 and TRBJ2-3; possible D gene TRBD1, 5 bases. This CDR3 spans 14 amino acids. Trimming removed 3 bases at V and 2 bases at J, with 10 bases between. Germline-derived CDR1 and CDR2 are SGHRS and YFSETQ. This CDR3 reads CASSSGQNTDTQYF. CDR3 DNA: TGCGCCAGCAGCTCCGGACAAAACACAGATACGCAGTATTTT.

The CDR3 nucleotides are TGCAGTGCTAGTCTAGCGTCCGCAGAGACCCAGTACTTC. It yields the protein CSASLASAETQYF. This sequence joins TRBV20-1 and TRBJ2-7; possibly TRBD2 for D (6 bases). The J call may not be correct, given that the DNA end is closer to TRBJ2-5. From germline, CDR1 is DFQATT and CDR2 SNEGSKA (reference sequence). CDR3 length: 13 amino acids.

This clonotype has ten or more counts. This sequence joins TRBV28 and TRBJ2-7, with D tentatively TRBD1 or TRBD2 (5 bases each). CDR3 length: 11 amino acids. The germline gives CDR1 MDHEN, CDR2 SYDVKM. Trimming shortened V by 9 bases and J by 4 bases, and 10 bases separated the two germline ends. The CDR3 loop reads CASRDGYEQYF. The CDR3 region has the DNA TGTGCCAGTAGGGACGGATACGAGCAGTACTTC. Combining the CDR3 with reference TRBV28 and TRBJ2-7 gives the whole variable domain DVKVTQSSRYLVKRTGEKVFLECVQDMDHENMFWYRQDPGLGLRLIYFSYDVKMKEKGDIPEGYSVSREKKERFSLILESASTNQTSMYLCASRDGYEQYFGPGTRLTVT.

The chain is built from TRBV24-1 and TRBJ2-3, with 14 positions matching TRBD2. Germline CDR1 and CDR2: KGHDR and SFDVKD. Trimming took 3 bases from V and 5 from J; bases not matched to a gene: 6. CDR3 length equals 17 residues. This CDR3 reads CATSDPGTSGSVDTQYF. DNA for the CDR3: TGTGCCACCAGTGATCCCGGGACTAGCGGGAGTGTAGATACGCAGTATTTT.

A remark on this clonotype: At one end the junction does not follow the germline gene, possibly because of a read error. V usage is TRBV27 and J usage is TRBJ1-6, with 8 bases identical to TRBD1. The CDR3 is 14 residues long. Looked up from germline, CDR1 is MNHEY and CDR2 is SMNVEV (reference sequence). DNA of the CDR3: TGTGCTAGCAGTTTAGACAGGGGAAGTTCACCCCTCCACTTT. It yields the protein CASSLDRGSSPLHF.

CDR3 in amino acids: CARSWTGGIQPQHF. For the CDR3, the DNA is TGTGCCAGAAGCTGGACAGGGGGTATTCAGCCCCAGCATTTT. The chain combines TRBV5-3 with TRBJ1-5; 10 nucleotides line up with TRBD1. TRBV5-3 is noted as an ORF with a role that remains uncertain. V lost 3 bases, J lost 6 bases, and 3 bases stayed unmatched. This CDR3 has 14 residues.

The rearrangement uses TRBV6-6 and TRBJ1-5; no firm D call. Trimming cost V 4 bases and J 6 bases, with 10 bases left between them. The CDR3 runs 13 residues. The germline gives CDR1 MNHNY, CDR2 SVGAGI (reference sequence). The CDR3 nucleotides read TGTGCCAGCAGTTCCCCATCCACTCAGCCCCAGCATTTT. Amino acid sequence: CASSSPSTQPQHF.

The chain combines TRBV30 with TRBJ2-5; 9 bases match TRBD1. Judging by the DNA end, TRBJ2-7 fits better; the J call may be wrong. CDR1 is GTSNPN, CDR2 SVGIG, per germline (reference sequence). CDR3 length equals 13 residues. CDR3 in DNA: TGTGCCTGCCCAAGACAGGGGGCCTACGAGCAGTACTTC. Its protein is CACPRQGAYEQYF.

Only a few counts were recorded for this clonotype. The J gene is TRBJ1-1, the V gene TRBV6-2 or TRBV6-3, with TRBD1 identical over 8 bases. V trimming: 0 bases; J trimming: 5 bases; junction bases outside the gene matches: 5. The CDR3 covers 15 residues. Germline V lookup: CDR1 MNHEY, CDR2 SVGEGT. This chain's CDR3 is CASSYSAGGITEAFF. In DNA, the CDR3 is TGTGCCAGCAGTTACTCGGCAGGGGGCATTACTGAAGCTTTCTTT.

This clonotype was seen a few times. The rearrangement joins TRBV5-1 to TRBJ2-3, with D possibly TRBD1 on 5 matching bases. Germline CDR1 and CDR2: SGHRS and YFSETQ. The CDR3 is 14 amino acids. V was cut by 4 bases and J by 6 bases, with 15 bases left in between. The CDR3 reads CASSPPGATDTQYF. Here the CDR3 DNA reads TGCGCCAGCAGCCCACCTGGGGCCACGGATACGCAGTATTTT.

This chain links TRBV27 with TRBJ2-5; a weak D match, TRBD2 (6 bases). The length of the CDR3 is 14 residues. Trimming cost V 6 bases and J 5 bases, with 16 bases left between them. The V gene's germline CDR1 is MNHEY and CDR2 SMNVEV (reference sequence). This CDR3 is CASSLGTPWETQYF. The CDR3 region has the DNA TGTGCCAGCAGCCTCGGGACTCCCTGGGAGACCCAGTACTTC.

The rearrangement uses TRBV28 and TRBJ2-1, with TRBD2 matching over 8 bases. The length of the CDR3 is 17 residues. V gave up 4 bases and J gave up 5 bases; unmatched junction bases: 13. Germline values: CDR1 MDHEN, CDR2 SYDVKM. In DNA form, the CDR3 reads TGTGCCAGCAGTTACGTAGCGGGAAGGCCCCTCGACAATGAGCAGTTCTTC. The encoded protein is CASSYVAGRPLDNEQFF.

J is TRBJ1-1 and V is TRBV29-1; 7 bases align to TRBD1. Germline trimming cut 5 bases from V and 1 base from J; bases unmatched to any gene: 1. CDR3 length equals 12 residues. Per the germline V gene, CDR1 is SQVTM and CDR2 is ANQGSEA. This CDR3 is CSVWDRNTEAFF. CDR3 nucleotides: TGCAGCGTTTGGGACAGGAACACTGAAGCTTTCTTT.

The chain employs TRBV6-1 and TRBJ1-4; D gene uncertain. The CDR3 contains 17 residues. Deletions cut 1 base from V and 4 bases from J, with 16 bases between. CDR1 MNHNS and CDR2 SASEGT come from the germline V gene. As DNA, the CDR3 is TGTGCCAGCAGTGAAGTTGCGGTTTGGGTTGGTAATGAAAAACTGTTTTTT. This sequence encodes CASSEVAVWVGNEKLFF.

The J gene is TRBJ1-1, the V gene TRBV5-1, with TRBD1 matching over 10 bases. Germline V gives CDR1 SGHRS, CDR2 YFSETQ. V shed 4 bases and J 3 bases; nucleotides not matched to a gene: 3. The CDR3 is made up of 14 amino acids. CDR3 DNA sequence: TGCGCCAGCAGCGGGACAGGGGCTGACACTGAAGCTTTCTTT. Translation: CASSGTGADTEAFF. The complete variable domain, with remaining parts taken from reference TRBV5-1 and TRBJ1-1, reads KAGVTQTPRYLIKTRGQQVTLSCSPISGHRSVSWYQQTPGQGLQFLFEYFSETQRNKGNFPGRFSGRQFSNSRSEMNVSTLELGDSALYLCASSGTGADTEAFFGQGTRLTVV.

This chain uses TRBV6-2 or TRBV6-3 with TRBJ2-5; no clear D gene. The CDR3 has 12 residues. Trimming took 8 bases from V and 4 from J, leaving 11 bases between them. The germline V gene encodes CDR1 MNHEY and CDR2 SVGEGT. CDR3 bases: TGTGCCAGCGCGAAAAGGACAGAGACCCAGTACTTC. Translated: CASAKRTETQYF.

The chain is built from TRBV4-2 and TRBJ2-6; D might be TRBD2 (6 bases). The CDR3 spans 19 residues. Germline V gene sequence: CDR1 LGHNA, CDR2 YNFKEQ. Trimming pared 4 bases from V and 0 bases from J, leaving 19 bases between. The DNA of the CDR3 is TGTGCCAGCAGCCCCCCCAGGCTAGCGTTCAGCTCTGGGGCCAACGTCCTGACTTTC. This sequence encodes CASSPPRLAFSSGANVLTF.

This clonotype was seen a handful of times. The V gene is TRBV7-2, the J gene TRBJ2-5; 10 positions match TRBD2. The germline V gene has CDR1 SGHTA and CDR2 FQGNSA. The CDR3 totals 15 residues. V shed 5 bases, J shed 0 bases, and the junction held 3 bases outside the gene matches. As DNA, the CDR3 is TGTGCCAGCAGCCGGGGACTAGCGAACCAAGAGACCCAGTACTTC. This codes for CASSRGLANQETQYF. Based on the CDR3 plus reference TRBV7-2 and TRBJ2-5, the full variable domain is GAGVSQSPSNKVTEKGKDVELRCDPISGHTALYWYRQSLGQGLEFLIYFQGNSAPDKSGLPSDRFSAERTGGSVSTLTIQRTQQEDSAVYLCASSRGLANQETQYFGPGTRLLVL.

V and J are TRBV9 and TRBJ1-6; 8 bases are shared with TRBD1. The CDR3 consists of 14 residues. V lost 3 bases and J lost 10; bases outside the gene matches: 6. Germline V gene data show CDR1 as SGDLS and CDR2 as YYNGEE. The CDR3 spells CASSEGQEHSPLHF. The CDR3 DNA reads TGTGCCAGCAGCGAGGGACAGGAACACTCACCCCTCCACTTT.

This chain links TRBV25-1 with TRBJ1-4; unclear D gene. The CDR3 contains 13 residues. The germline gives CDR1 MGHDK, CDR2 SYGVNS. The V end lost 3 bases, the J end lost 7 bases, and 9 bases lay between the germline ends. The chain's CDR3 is CASSDREGEKLFF. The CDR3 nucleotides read TGTGCCAGCAGTGATCGGGAGGGTGAAAAACTGTTTTTT.

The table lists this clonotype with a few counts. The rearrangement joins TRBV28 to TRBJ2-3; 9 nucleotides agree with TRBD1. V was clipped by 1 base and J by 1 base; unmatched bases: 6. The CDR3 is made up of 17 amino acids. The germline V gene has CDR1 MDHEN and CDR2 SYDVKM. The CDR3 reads CASSLLVGDRGTDTQYF. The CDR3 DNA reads TGTGCCAGCAGTTTATTGGTTGGGGACAGGGGCACAGATACGCAGTATTTT.

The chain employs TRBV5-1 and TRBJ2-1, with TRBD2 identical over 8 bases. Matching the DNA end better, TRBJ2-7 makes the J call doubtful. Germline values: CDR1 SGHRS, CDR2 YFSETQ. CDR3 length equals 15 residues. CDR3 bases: TGCGCCAGCAGCTTTACAGCGGGGGCCTACAATGAGCAGTACTTC. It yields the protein CASSFTAGAYNEQYF.